This is a list of T cell receptor beta chains from one sample in a study of cytotoxic CD8 clonotypes in ibrutinib-treated CLL. Data came from immunoSEQ multiplex PCR; TCRdb stores just in-frame clones and leaves some out. Of 45,000 or so clones in the sample, roughly three fifths were seen once. The specimen comprised PBMCs, sampled after 24 months of ibrutinib treatment. The receptors were sampled from a human donor with chronic lymphocytic leukemia. Each CDR3 is given with its conserved first and last residue. The D gene is left open where the match is weak. The size field is filled for only some rows; it gives once, few, many or a size class.

D gene,V gene,J gene,clone size,CDR3 DNA,CDR3 protein
NA,TRBV5-8,TRBJ1-3,NA,TGTGCCAGCAGCTTGGGACAAGGAAACACCATATATTTT,CASSLGQGNTIYF
TRBD1,TRBV5-4,TRBJ2-3,NA,TGTGCCAGCAGCCCTAGACAGAGACAGGGGGTGTCAGATACGCAGTATTTT,CASSPRQRQGVSDTQYF
NA,TRBV4-1,TRBJ2-7,few,TGCGCCAGCAGCGAAGTAGTCGGGATTGGAGTGAGTGAGCAGTACTTC,CASSEVVGIGVSEQYF
TRBD2,TRBV10-2,TRBJ2-1,NA,TGCGCCAGCAAGCCGTTTGGGGGGGAGGATGAGCAGTTCTTC,CASKPFGGEDEQFF
NA,TRBV19,TRBJ1-1,NA,TGTGCCAGTAGTCCGAAAGACCCCAGACGGGGATGGGCTATGAACACTGAAGCTTTCTTT,CASSPKDPRRGWAMNTEAFF
NA,TRBV6-5,TRBJ1-2,NA,TGTGCCAGCAGCCAGGGCAAGGTTGGCTACACCTTC,CASSQGKVGYTF
NA,TRBV7-9,TRBJ2-2,few,TGTGCCAGCACCGACAACGCCTTTAACACCGGGGAGCTGTTTTTT,CASTDNAFNTGELFF
NA,TRBV6-1,TRBJ1-6,NA,TGTGCCAGCAGTGAAGACGGGGGGACTATTCCTAATTCACCCCTCCACTTT,CASSEDGGTIPNSPLHF
NA,TRBV28,TRBJ2-3,NA,TGTGCCAGCAGTTTATCGGGGTACACAGATACGCAGTATTTT,CASSLSGYTDTQYF
NA,TRBV2,TRBJ2-6,few,TGTGCCAGCAAATCGGATTCCTCTGGGGCCAACGTCCTGACTTTC,CASKSDSSGANVLTF
NA,TRBV6-5,TRBJ1-1,NA,TGTGCCAGCAGTTACTCAGAGGGCTTTACTGAAGCTTTCTTT,CASSYSEGFTEAFF
NA,TRBV7-9,TRBJ1-1,NA,TGTGCCAGCAGCTACCTGGACGGAGATGAAGCTTTCTTT,CASSYLDGDEAFF
TRBD1,TRBV7-2,TRBJ2-7,NA,TGTGCCAGCAGCTTAGCTAAGGGACAGCCCCACGAGCAGTACTTC,CASSLAKGQPHEQYF
TRBD2,TRBV5-4,TRBJ2-5,NA,TGTGCCAGCAGTACTAAAGCGGGGGCCGGGGAGACCCAGTACTTC,CASSTKAGAGETQYF
NA,TRBV7-6,TRBJ1-1,NA,TGTGCCAGCAGCTTCTGGCGGGCTGAAGCTTTCTTT,CASSFWRAEAFF
NA,TRBV2,TRBJ1-4,many,TGTGCCAGCAGTGTCGCGGGGGGGCTGGGTGAAAAACTGTTTTTT,CASSVAGGLGEKLFF
NA,TRBV29-1,TRBJ2-3,NA,TGCAGCGTCCCCTCCGGCCCAACCCTTACTCCTACGCAGTATTTT,CSVPSGPTLTPTQYF
TRBD1,TRBV13,TRBJ2-7,NA,TGTGCCAGCAGCGGCCGGGACAGGGGCTACGAGCAGTACTTC,CASSGRDRGYEQYF
TRBD2,TRBV18,TRBJ2-2,NA,TGTGCCAGCTCACCACCTGGGAGCGGGGCAGGCACCGGGGAGCTGTTTTTT,CASSPPGSGAGTGELFF
NA,TRBV6-1,TRBJ1-5,NA,TGTGCCAGCAGCGACGTTAGGGGTAAAGGCCAGCCCCAGCATTTT,CASSDVRGKGQPQHF
NA,TRBV5-1,TRBJ2-7,NA,TGCGCCAGCAGCTTGTTAGGGGACGAGCAGTACTTC,CASSLLGDEQYF
NA,TRBV5-6,TRBJ2-6,NA,TGTGCCAGCAGCTCCGTGAACTCTGGGGCCAACGTCCTGACTTTC,CASSSVNSGANVLTF
NA,TRBV4-2,TRBJ1-5,NA,TGTGCCAGCAGCCCGAACCTGGACGGAAGCAATCAGCCCCAGCATTTT,CASSPNLDGSNQPQHF
TRBD1,TRBV4-1,TRBJ1-2,NA,TGCGCCAGCAGCCAACCTGACAGGGAAGTCAATGGCTACACCTTC,CASSQPDREVNGYTF
TRBD2,TRBV27,TRBJ2-5,NA,TGTGCCAGCAGCCTCATTAGCGGGGGGAGAGAGACCCAGTACTTC,CASSLISGGRETQYF
NA,TRBV5-6,TRBJ2-5,NA,TGTGCCAGCAGCCTCGGACTTCCCCGGGAGACCCAGTACTTC,CASSLGLPRETQYF
NA,TRBV25-1,TRBJ1-2,few,TGTGCCAGCAGTCCCCACATCGGCGCAACCCCTGAGAACTATGGCTACACCTTC,CASSPHIGATPENYGYTF
NA,TRBV11-2,TRBJ2-3,NA,TGTGCCAGCAGCTTTCCGCCTTTTTCCACAGATACGCAGTATTTT,CASSFPPFSTDTQYF
TRBD2,TRBV13,TRBJ2-5,NA,TGTGCCAGCAGCTTCGGACTAGCGGATCAAGAGACCCAGTACTTC,CASSFGLADQETQYF
NA,TRBV6-1,TRBJ2-3,few,TGTGCCAGCACAGACACGAACACAGATACGCAGTATTTT,CASTDTNTDTQYF
NA,TRBV7-8,TRBJ2-7,NA,TGCGCCAGCAGCGACCGGGACCGGGGGAACGAGCAGTACTTC,CASSDRDRGNEQYF
TRBD1,TRBV19,TRBJ1-5,NA,TGTGCCAGTAGTATGGGACAGGGGGCTCAGCCCCAGCATTTT,CASSMGQGAQPQHF
NA,TRBV21-1,TRBJ1-5,few,TGTGCCAGCATGGGGGCCCTCAATCAGCCCCAGCATTTT,CASMGALNQPQHF
TRBD1,TRBV27,TRBJ2-5,few,TGTGCCAGCAGTCCACAGGGGGCGGAGACCCAGTACTTC,CASSPQGAETQYF
NA,TRBV10-1,TRBJ2-3,NA,TGCGCCAGCAGTGAGAACCCATTCCCGGGTACGCAGTATTTT,CASSENPFPGTQYF
NA,TRBV14,TRBJ1-6,NA,TGTGCCAGCAGCCAAGTGTTCCTCGCGGGTGGTAATTCACCCCTCCACTTT,CASSQVFLAGGNSPLHF
TRBD1,TRBV27,TRBJ2-7,few,TGTGCCAGCAGTCCAGGGACAGGGGGCTCCGAGCAGTACTTC,CASSPGTGGSEQYF
NA,TRBV2,TRBJ2-1,NA,TGTGCCAGCAGTGAACAATGGGGCCCAAACAATGAGCAGTTCTTC,CASSEQWGPNNEQFF